These T cell receptor beta chains were read from a single sample in a study of T cell responses to AZD1222 COVID-19 vaccine. TCRdb's table, derived via immunoSEQ multiplex PCR, lists solely in-frame clones and lacks some. The sample consists of 95,000 to 150,000 clones, just over 85% of them appearing once. This sample comprised peripheral blood, obtained on day 0 of AZD1222 vaccination. The receptors here all came from an adult in good health. Each CDR3 is given with its conserved first and last residue. A D gene is named only where the DNA matches it firmly. Expanded clones are given a class, and other clones once, few, many or no size at all.

abundance	v_gene	j_gene	d_gene	CDR3aa	CDR3nt
NA	TRBV7-9	TRBJ1-2	NA	CASSLEVGQGDGYTF	TGTGCCAGCAGCTTAGAGGTGGGGCAAGGCGATGGCTACACCTTC
NA	TRBV4-1	TRBJ2-3	NA	CASSLQTGLSDTQYF	TGCGCCAGCAGTCTTCAGACTGGGCTTAGCGATACGCAGTATTTT
NA	TRBV30	TRBJ2-7	NA	CAWSGGSPYEQYF	TGTGCCTGGAGTGGTGGGAGCCCATACGAGCAGTACTTC
NA	TRBV28	TRBJ1-4	NA	CASRPGLGAANEKLFF	TGTGCCAGCAGACCCGGGCTAGGGGCGGCTAATGAAAAACTGTTTTTT
NA	TRBV7-8	TRBJ2-1	NA	CASSPTSTSYNEQFF	TGTGCCAGCAGCCCAACATCGACTAGCTACAATGAGCAGTTCTTC
NA	TRBV7-8	TRBJ2-3	NA	CASSFFLPSTDTQYF	TGTGCCAGCAGCTTTTTTTTACCTAGCACAGATACGCAGTATTTT
NA	TRBV10-1	TRBJ2-3	TRBD2	CASSEGLAGTTDTQYF	TGCGCCAGCAGTGAGGGACTAGCGGGAACCACAGATACGCAGTATTTT
few	TRBV10-3	TRBJ2-7	NA	CAISEGGGQGAYEQYF	TGTGCCATCAGTGAGGGTGGCGGGCAGGGAGCCTACGAGCAGTACTTC
NA	TRBV7-3	TRBJ2-2	TRBD2	CASSPRTSTGELFF	TGTGCCAGCAGCCCTCGGACTAGCACCGGGGAGCTGTTTTTT
NA	TRBV28	TRBJ1-1	NA	CASRGSVGEAFF	TGTGCCAGCAGAGGATCGGTGGGTGAAGCTTTCTTT
NA	TRBV28	TRBJ2-2	TRBD2	CASSPLLAGANTGELFF	TGTGCCAGCAGTCCCCTACTAGCGGGGGCGAACACCGGGGAGCTGTTTTTT
NA	TRBV5-5	TRBJ1-2	NA	CASSPGHYGYTF	TGTGCCAGCAGCCCGGGACACTATGGCTACACCTTC
NA	TRBV14	TRBJ2-7	NA	CASSQDATKRGEQYF	TGTGCCAGCAGCCAAGATGCGACCAAACGCGGGGAGCAGTACTTC
NA	TRBV3-1/TRBV3-2	TRBJ1-1	NA	CASSQICRGPEAFF	TGTGCCAGCAGCCAAATTTGCAGGGGCCCTGAAGCTTTCTTT
NA	TRBV28	TRBJ2-7	NA	CASRTGYRSYEQYF	TGTGCCAGCCGAACAGGGTATCGTTCCTACGAGCAGTACTTC
NA	TRBV5-1	TRBJ2-5	NA	CASSSWETQYF	TGCGCCAGCAGCTCTTGGGAGACCCAGTACTTC
NA	TRBV6-5	TRBJ1-4	TRBD1	CASSFYRRDRGEKLFF	TGTGCCAGCAGTTTCTACCGACGGGACAGGGGTGAAAAACTGTTTTTT
NA	TRBV5-1	TRBJ1-1	NA	CASSPKTGNTEAFF	TGCGCCAGCAGCCCCAAGACAGGGAACACTGAAGCTTTCTTT
NA	TRBV6-1	TRBJ1-1	TRBD1	CASSEYVRGSTTEAFF	TGTGCCAGCAGTGAATACGTCAGGGGGTCGACCACTGAAGCTTTCTTT
NA	TRBV15	TRBJ2-7	NA	CATSRDVASYEQYF	TGTGCCACCAGCAGAGATGTGGCCAGCTACGAGCAGTACTTC
once	TRBV6-5	TRBJ2-1	NA	CASSPLVYNEQFF	TGTGCCAGCAGCCCCCTAGTTTACAATGAGCAGTTCTTC
NA	TRBV29-1	TRBJ1-5	NA	CSAWAGLDQPQHF	TGCAGCGCCTGGGCGGGATTAGATCAGCCCCAGCATTTT
NA	TRBV29-1	TRBJ2-3	TRBD1	CSVEIRRQGFNTQYF	TGCAGCGTTGAGATAAGGAGACAGGGGTTTAATACGCAGTATTTT
few	TRBV7-8	TRBJ2-4	TRBD2	CASNNRGTSGDAAKNIQYF	TGTGCCAGCAACAACCGAGGGACTAGCGGGGATGCGGCCAAAAACATTCAGTACTTC
once	TRBV9	TRBJ2-3	TRBD2	CASSVGLAGVDTQYF	TGTGCCAGCAGCGTAGGACTAGCGGGGGTAGATACGCAGTATTTT
NA	TRBV6-5	TRBJ1-4	NA	CASSYGGGEKLFF	TGTGCCAGCAGTTACGGTGGTGGGGAAAAACTGTTTTTT
NA	TRBV27	TRBJ2-1	TRBD2	CASSLLAGEVDEQFF	TGTGCCAGCAGTTTATTAGCGGGAGAGGTCGATGAGCAGTTCTTC
NA	TRBV19	TRBJ2-7	NA	CASSISPATREQYF	TGTGCCAGTAGTATAAGTCCAGCTACTAGGGAGCAGTACTTC
NA	TRBV4-3	TRBJ2-7	NA	CASSQDTPSEQYF	TGCGCCAGCAGCCAGGACACCCCTAGTGAGCAGTACTTC
NA	TRBV7-9	TRBJ1-5	NA	CASSRVPSTNSNQPQHF	TGTGCCAGCAGCCGAGTCCCCAGCACTAATAGCAATCAGCCCCAGCATTTT
NA	TRBV2	TRBJ2-7	NA	CASSEGHSRSYEQYF	TGTGCCAGCAGTGAAGGACACTCTCGCTCCTACGAGCAGTACTTC
NA	TRBV19	TRBJ2-5	TRBD1	CASSTGTAYQETQYF	TGTGCCAGTAGCACCGGGACAGCGTACCAAGAGACCCAGTACTTC
NA	TRBV3-1/TRBV3-2	TRBJ1-5	NA	CASSQDSATRAQPQHF	TGTGCCAGCAGCCAAGATTCAGCCACTCGGGCCCAGCCCCAGCATTTT
NA	TRBV7-8	TRBJ2-1	TRBD2	CASSASGGTYNEQFF	TGTGCCAGCAGCGCTAGCGGGGGAACCTACAATGAGCAGTTCTTC
NA	TRBV29-1	TRBJ1-3	NA	CSVDDGDGASGNTIYF	TGCAGCGTTGATGATGGGGACGGAGCCTCTGGAAACACCATATATTTT
NA	TRBV28	TRBJ2-7	TRBD2	CASRLGLADSSYEQYF	TGTGCCAGCAGACTCGGACTAGCGGATAGCTCCTACGAGCAGTACTTC
NA	TRBV14	TRBJ1-4	NA	CASSQDRAPNEKLFF	TGTGCCAGCAGCCAAGACAGGGCCCCTAATGAAAAACTGTTTTTT
NA	TRBV5-1	TRBJ2-1	NA	CASSFMMGTYNEQFF	TGCGCCAGCAGCTTTATGATGGGGACTTACAATGAGCAGTTCTTC
NA	TRBV19	TRBJ1-2	NA	CASTKRGLNYGYIF	TGTGCCAGTACTAAAAGGGGTCTTAACTATGGCTACATCTTC
NA	TRBV7-3	TRBJ2-3	NA	CASSPGQGLGTDTQYF	TGTGCCAGCAGCCCCGGGCAGGGGCTTGGCACAGATACGCAGTATTTT
NA	TRBV28	TRBJ1-5	NA	CASSPAFRENQPQHF	TGTGCCAGCAGTCCCGCTTTCCGCGAAAATCAGCCCCAGCATTTT
NA	TRBV5-1	TRBJ2-7	NA	CASSSGAGYEQYF	TGCGCCAGCAGCTCGGGGGCGGGTTACGAGCAGTACTTC
NA	TRBV7-8	TRBJ2-3	NA	CASSSGTGARGGASDTQYF	TGTGCCAGCAGCTCCGGGACAGGGGCACGCGGGGGGGCTTCAGATACGCAGTATTTT
NA	TRBV29-1	TRBJ2-5	NA	CSVSGLGGETQYF	TGCAGCGTTTCCGGACTGGGGGGAGAGACCCAGTACTTC
NA	TRBV6-6	TRBJ2-5	TRBD1	CASSYSRQGEETQYF	TGTGCCAGCAGTTACTCGAGACAGGGGGAAGAGACCCAGTACTTC
NA	TRBV5-4	TRBJ2-1	NA	CASSFWTRNNEQFF	TGTGCCAGCAGCTTCTGGACGAGAAACAATGAGCAGTTCTTC
NA	TRBV11-1	TRBJ2-1	NA	CASSLGMGLNEQFF	TGTGCCAGCAGCTTGGGCATGGGACTCAATGAGCAGTTCTTC
NA	TRBV18	TRBJ1-1	NA	CASSSSQGEAFF	TGTGCCAGCTCTTCGAGTCAGGGTGAAGCTTTCTTT
NA	TRBV4-1	TRBJ1-2	NA	CASSPGRGNYGYTF	TGCGCCAGCAGCCCGGGGCGGGGAAACTATGGCTACACCTTC
NA	TRBV10-3	TRBJ2-7	NA	CAISDTEQYF	TGTGCCATCAGTGACACGGAGCAGTACTTC
few	TRBV28	TRBJ1-4	NA	CASTDNRASNEKLFF	TGTGCCAGCACGGACAACAGGGCCTCTAATGAAAAACTGTTTTTT
NA	TRBV30	TRBJ1-3	TRBD1	CAWSHRQGAGGNTIYF	TGTGCCTGGAGTCACAGACAGGGGGCTGGAGGAAACACCATATATTTT
NA	TRBV19	TRBJ2-1	NA	CASRRAESSYNEQFF	TGTGCCAGTAGGAGGGCGGAGAGCTCCTACAATGAGCAGTTCTTC
NA	TRBV28	TRBJ2-5	NA	CASSWGPETQYF	TGTGCCAGCTCCTGGGGCCCAGAGACCCAGTACTTC
NA	TRBV30	TRBJ1-6	NA	CACETARGSPLHF	TGTGCCTGCGAGACGGCCCGCGGTTCACCCCTCCACTTT
NA	TRBV2	TRBJ1-5	TRBD1	CASSDSGTGISGRINQPQHF	TGTGCCAGCAGTGATTCCGGGACAGGGATTAGCGGGAGAATCAATCAGCCCCAGCATTTT
NA	TRBV21-1	TRBJ1-4	NA	CASSSLQDGEKLFF	TGTGCCAGCAGCTCCCTTCAGGACGGTGAAAAACTGTTTTTT